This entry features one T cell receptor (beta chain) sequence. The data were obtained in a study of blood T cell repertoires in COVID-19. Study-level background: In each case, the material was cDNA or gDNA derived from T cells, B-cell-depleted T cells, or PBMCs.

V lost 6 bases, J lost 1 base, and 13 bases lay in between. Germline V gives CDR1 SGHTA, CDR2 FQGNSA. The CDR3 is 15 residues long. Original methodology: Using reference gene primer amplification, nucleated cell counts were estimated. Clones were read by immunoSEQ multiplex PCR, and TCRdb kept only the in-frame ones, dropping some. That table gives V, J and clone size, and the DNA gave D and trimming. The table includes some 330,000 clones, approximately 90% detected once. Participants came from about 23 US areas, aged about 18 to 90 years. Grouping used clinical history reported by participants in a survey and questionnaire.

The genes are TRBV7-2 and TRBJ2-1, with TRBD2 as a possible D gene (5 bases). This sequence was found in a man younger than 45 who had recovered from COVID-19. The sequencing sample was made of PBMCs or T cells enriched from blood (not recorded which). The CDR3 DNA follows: TGTGCCAGCAGATACGGGGTGGGGTCCTACAATGAGCAGTTCTTC. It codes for CASRYGVGSYNEQFF.